This entry describes one TCR beta chain. The antigen is not known. This CDR3 comprises 16 residues. The libraries of TRB cDNA were prepared using 5' RACE with UMI labels. TCRdb reanalyzed the 5' RACE reads, giving one entry per CDR3 protein sequence and no DNA. Recorded for this sample: under 85,000 distinct CDR3 sequences. This entry comes from a study of CXCR3-negative and CXCR3-positive naive CD8 T cells. Study conclusions and caveats: TRBV-TRBJ usage was similar across naive CXCR3 subsets but distinct in memory cells. Comparably high diversity marked both naive subsets, whereas memory CD8+ cells had much lower diversity.

The receptor was derived from a human donor in good health. Some clones in this sample may be carry-over from other donors' samples. V usage is TRBV12-3 or TRBV12-4 and J usage is TRBJ2-5; the TCRdb call, TRBD2, lacks DNA for checking. Sequencing was performed on naive CXCR3- CD8+ T cells from blood. Indicated subset: CD45RO-CCR7+CD27+CD95- naive CD8+ T cells lacking CXCR3 (TNR3-). CDR3 in amino acids: CASSLGQAGSGETQYF.